This T cell receptor beta chain is from a study of TIL therapy for anti-PD-1-resistant metastatic lung cancer. Study in general: Patients then received nivolumab; progressors got lymphodepletion, TIL and IL-2. Median tumor PD-L1 proportion score was 5.5% to 6.5%. General study points: Infused TIL clonotypes partially replaced the baseline blood repertoire, then decayed over months.

The sample's time point: pre-treatment sample, taken before nivolumab and TIL therapy. As regards this clone: The antigen is undetermined.

Germline CDR1 ENHRY, CDR2 SYGVKD. The CDR3 runs 15 residues. Trimming removed 0 bases from V and 3 bases from J, with 8 bases in between. The immunoSEQ assay was v3. Each library reached roughly 2 million read pairs, or 5-6 million at deep level. The repertoire was sequenced with immunoSEQ multiplex PCR; TCRdb's copy has only in-frame clones and lacks some. The table shows about 21,000 clones, with about four fifths occurring only once. The source of this sequence is a person aged 25 to 80 with non-small cell lung cancer. Source: blood, taken at baseline. The chain uses TRBV10-3 and TRBJ1-4; D unclear. The CDR3 here is CAISESREANEKLFF. CDR3 in DNA: TGTGCCATCAGTGAGTCAAGAGAAGCTAATGAAAAACTGTTTTTT.